This is a list of T cell receptor beta chains from one sample in a study of blood T cell repertoires in COVID-19. Repertoires were generated with immunoSEQ multiplex PCR, while TCRdb's copy carries only in-frame clones and drops some. Of around 130,000 clones in the sample, 85% to 90% were seen once. The sample comprised peripheral blood. Receptor source: a man in his fifties with active or convalescent COVID-19. Each CDR3 is given with its conserved first and last residue.

j_call,v_call,cdr3_aa
TRBJ2-1,TRBV3-1/TRBV3-2,CASSPQRSYNNEQFF
TRBJ2-5,TRBV10-3,CAISGTPGPQETQYF
TRBJ1-4,TRBV5-5,CASSVLAGSNEKLFF
TRBJ1-5,TRBV5-5,CASSFSVAVNQPQHF
TRBJ2-7,TRBV10-1,CASSDEWGVQDRTYEQYF
TRBJ2-1,TRBV7-6,CASSLVAGGLLTYNEQFF
TRBJ2-7,TRBV6-1,CASSEGPRAYEQYF
TRBJ2-1,TRBV19,CASKGTSGVIEQFF
TRBJ2-1,TRBV7-8,CASSLEVTSVYEQFF
TRBJ2-1,TRBV19,CASTWVLAGGPNSYNEQFF
TRBJ2-1,TRBV10-3,CAISESTSGRGRNEQFF
TRBJ2-2,TRBV5-1,CASSPGTSNTGELFF
TRBJ1-5,TRBV18,CASSLTGGRGQPQHF
TRBJ2-5,TRBV3-1/TRBV3-2,CASSRTGLAGTETQYF
TRBJ1-2,TRBV21-1,CATRDRRYYGYTF
TRBJ1-6,TRBV4-2,CASSLDNYNSPLHF